This entry is about one TCR beta chain. This clonotype occurred many times. Which antigen it targets is not known. Base quality data are lacking; no much larger clone is found one base away. This specimen belongs to a study of early T cells in non-severe SARS-CoV-2 infection (dated by TCRdb to the early 2020s). With regard to the full study: Because TCR sequencing was done on bulk RNA from unsorted whole blood, the alpha and beta chains could not be paired.

Library method: 5' RACE. The instrument was a NextSeq 500. Unique molecular identifiers were attached to individual cDNA molecules in the TCR library protocol so that sequencing error and PCR bias could be corrected. Sequencing covered both TCR alpha and beta chains, and within each sample the abundances of alpha and beta sequences were tightly co-correlated. Regarding the original processing steps: Decombinator V4 was used to annotate the V gene, J gene and CDR3 of the TCR sequences. TCRs were defined as expanded if a significant change between any two time points was detected under a Poisson model with p below 0.0001. TCR abundances were normalised to the total number of TCRs sequenced per sample and were expressed as counts per million. VDJdb, accessed 1 November 2021, was searched for CMV, EBV and SARS-CoV-2 annotated TCRs, excluding TCRs annotated for multiple antigens. TCRdb redid the processing of the public reads, applying fastp at Q25 and MiXCR, and retained in-frame beta chains. Rows are unified per CDR3 protein, each entry keeping the most common DNA and genes. Clone size and V and J calls follow TCRdb, not the original study. A total of about 58,000 distinct CDR3 sequences appear in this sample, 7% to 8% of them only once. The leading ten clones occupy 3% to 4% of the sample.

Set within a cohort of healthcare workers in London, UK, this nested case-control study involved weekly PCR testing of nasopharyngeal swabs along with blood sampling. Healthcare workers were enrolled in the week of the UK lockdown, from 23 to 31 March 2020, and were followed every week for up to roughly 16 weeks. What the authors observed across the whole study: VDJdb matching was skewed toward anti-spike CD8 responses and likely underestimated virus-specific expansions by missing private and CD4 specificities.

The receptor's source is an adult who was a healthcare worker with PCR-confirmed SARS-CoV-2 infection or an uninfected control (not recorded which). The source material was whole blood.

The nucleotide sequence is given as TGCGCCAGCAGCCCGGCCGGAGAACCTCTCTATGGCTACACCTTC. Its protein is CASSPAGEPLYGYTF. Here the chain combines TRBV5-1 and TRBJ1-2; no D gene is confidently identified. Counted from cysteine to phenylalanine, this CDR3 has 15 amino acids. The kept DNA is CDR3 alone, 45 bases in frame from the first base. The junction shows trimming of 4 bases on V and 4 bases on J, plus 17 bases between the germline ends. The germline V gene supplies CDR1 SGHRS and CDR2 YFSETQ. The full variable domain, completed from the reference TRBV5-1 and TRBJ1-2 proteins outside the CDR3, reads KAGVTQTPRYLIKTRGQQVTLSCSPISGHRSVSWYQQTPGQGLQFLFEYFSETQRNKGNFPGRFSGRQFSNSRSEMNVSTLELGDSALYLCASSPAGEPLYGYTFGSGTRLTVV.